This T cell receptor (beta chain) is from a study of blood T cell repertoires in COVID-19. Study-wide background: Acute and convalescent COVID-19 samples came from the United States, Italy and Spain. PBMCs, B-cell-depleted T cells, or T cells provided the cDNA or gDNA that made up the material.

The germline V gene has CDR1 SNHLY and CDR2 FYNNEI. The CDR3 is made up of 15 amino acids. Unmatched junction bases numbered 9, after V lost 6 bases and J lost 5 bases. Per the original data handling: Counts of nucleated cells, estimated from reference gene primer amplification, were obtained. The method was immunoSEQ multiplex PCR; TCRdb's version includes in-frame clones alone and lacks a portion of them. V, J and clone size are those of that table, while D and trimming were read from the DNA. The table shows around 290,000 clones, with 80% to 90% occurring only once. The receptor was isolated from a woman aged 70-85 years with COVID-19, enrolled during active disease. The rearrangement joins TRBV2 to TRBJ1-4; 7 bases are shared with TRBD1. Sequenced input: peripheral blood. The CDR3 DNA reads TGTGCCAGCAGGGCTCTCGGGACAGAGAATGAAAAACTGTTTTTT. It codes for CASRALGTENEKLFF.